These 2 T cell receptor beta chains came from one sample sequenced in a study of blood T cell repertoires in COVID-19 (dated by TCRdb to the early 2020s). The method was the immunoSEQ multiplex PCR assay. Not all clones reach the TCRdb copy of this immuneACCESS table, which keeps in-frame sequences only. Checked studies attribute under half of the gap to unresolved V genes and leave the rest unexplained. For this sample there are roughly 380,000 clones; about 92% appear just once. The top ten constitute 3% to 4.5% of the sample. Material for sequencing was peripheral blood. All receptors come from a woman aged 60-75 years with COVID-19, enrolled during active disease.

As DNA, the CDR3 is TGTGCCAGTAGTGCGGGACAGGGGAATGAAAAACTGTTTTTT. Its protein product is CASSAGQGNEKLFF. The chain employs TRBV19 and TRBJ1-4, with TRBD1 matching 10 bases. The CDR3 sequence is 14 residues long. Germline V gene sequence: CDR1 LNHDA, CDR2 SQIVND (reference sequence). The ends lost 5 bases at V and 5 bases at J; junction bases unmatched: 2.

V is TRBV9 and J is TRBJ2-1, with D uncertain. The CDR3 runs to 14 residues. V was clipped by 3 bases and J by 5 bases, with 12 bases between them. Germline assignment: CDR1 SGDLS and CDR2 YYNGEE. CDR3 protein: CASSALAANNEQFF. The CDR3, as DNA: TGTGCCAGCAGCGCCCTCGCCGCGAACAATGAGCAGTTCTTC.